This passage covers 23 T cell receptor beta chains from one sample sequenced in a study of CD4 and CD8 cells across lung adenocarcinoma regions (dated by TCRdb to the late 2010s). The library was prepared using PCR. TCRdb names HiSeq X Ten as the instrument used. TCRdb trimmed the raw reads at Q25, called clones with MiXCR and kept productive beta chains. Each entry is one CDR3 protein sequence, shown with its most common DNA and genes. The sample data list thousands of distinct CDR3 sequences, and 60% to 75% of these were observed just once. The top ten hold 16% of the sample. Sequencing used CD4+ T cells from the center of a lung tumor. In light of the paper, this sample's cell subset or site label describes: tumor center region. The receptors here all came from a male donor with lung adenocarcinoma. The CD4 and CD8 labels of this study may be unreliable.

Judged by abundance, this clonotype is medium-sized. The CDR3 reads CASSASITGELFF. The CDR3 region has the DNA TGCGCCAGCAGTGCCTCGATCACCGGGGAGCTGTTTTTT. V is TRBV10-1 and J is TRBJ2-2; D not resolved. Germline CDR1 reads WNHNN; CDR2 reads SYGVQD (reference sequence). CDR3 size: 13 residues. V was clipped by 4 bases and J by 4 bases, with 7 bases between them.

The rearrangement joins TRBV12-3 or TRBV12-4 to TRBJ2-1, with D perhaps TRBD2 (6 bases). This CDR3 has 15 amino acids. V lost 6 bases to trimming and J lost 2 bases, with 14 bases between them. The DNA of the CDR3 is TGTGCCAGCAGCCCTAGACTAGAGGCCTACAATGAGCAGTTCTTC. Residues: CASSPRLEAYNEQFF.

The rearrangement uses TRBV7-2 and TRBJ1-6, with a possible D match to TRBD1 (6 bases). Per the germline V gene, CDR1 is SGHTA and CDR2 is FQGNSA. There are 14 residues in the CDR3. Trimming took off 2 bases at V and 7 bases at J, with 9 bases between the two ends. The CDR3 region is CASSLLGANSPLHF. In DNA form, the CDR3 reads TGTGCCAGCAGCTTACTGGGGGCAAATTCACCCCTCCACTTT. Full variable domain (rest looked up from reference TRBV7-2 and TRBJ1-6): GAGVSQSPSNKVTEKGKDVELRCDPISGHTALYWYRQSLGQGLEFLIYFQGNSAPDKSGLPSDRFSAERTGGSVSTLTIQRTQQEDSAVYLCASSLLGANSPLHFGNGTRLTVT.

In regard to this clonotype: A read error may produce the germline difference seen at one junction end. This rearrangement joins TRBV6-1 to TRBJ2-3; 9 positions agree with TRBD1. Looked up from germline, CDR1 is MNHNS and CDR2 is SASEGT. The CDR3 is 14 amino acids. CDR3 in DNA: TGTGCCAGCAGTGGAGGACAGGGGAAAGATACTCAGTACTTT. Its protein product is CASSGGQGKDTQYF.

This chain links TRBV6-1 with TRBJ2-3; 10 bases line up with TRBD2. This CDR3 has 14 residues. Germline V gives CDR1 MNHNS, CDR2 SASEGT. J lost 1 base, V lost 6 bases, and 1 base had no gene match. The chain's CDR3 is CASSGTSGTDTQYF. In nucleotides, the CDR3 is TGTGCCAGCAGCGGGACTAGCGGCACAGATACGCAGTATTTT.

The gene calls are TRBV6-5 and TRBJ2-1; D is unclear. The CDR3 has 12 residues. The V gene lost 4 bases and the J gene lost 10 bases, with 11 bases spanning the gap. Germline V gene data show CDR1 as MNHEY and CDR2 as SVGAGI. The DNA for the CDR3 is TGTGCCAGCAGTTTCCTAAAGGGAGAGCAGTTCTTC. It codes for CASSFLKGEQFF.

The chain links TRBV6-1 to TRBJ2-1, with D uncertain. The tail of the sequence fits TRBJ2-5 better, so the J call may be wrong. Per germline, CDR1 MNHNS and CDR2 SASEGT. CDR3 length: 12 residues. The CDR3 protein is CASTAVQETQYF. CDR3 DNA: TGTGCCAGCACAGCTGTTCAAGAGACCCAGTACTTC.

This clonotype was counted a few times. The chain has TRBV11-3 and TRBJ1-2, with 7 bases identical to TRBD1. V lost 5 bases to trimming and J lost 4 bases; unmatched junction nucleotides: 7. This CDR3 comprises 14 residues. Germline-derived CDR1 and CDR2 are SGHNT and YENEEA. CDR3 DNA: TGTGCCAGCAGCCAGGGGGACACCCGCTATGGCTACACCTTC. The encoded protein is CASSQGDTRYGYTF.

For this clonotype: The junction differs from germline at one of its ends, possibly a read error. The chain couples TRBV6-1 to TRBJ1-2, with TRBD1 as a possible D gene (6 bases). This CDR3 is built from 15 residues. The germline V gene has CDR1 MNHNS and CDR2 SASEGT. The CDR3 DNA sequence: TGTGCCAGCAGTGATTCGGGGGGCTGGGAAGAGCACACGACTTTC. Its protein is CASSDSGGWEEHTTF.

V is TRBV6-1 and J is TRBJ1-2, with D possibly TRBD1 on 5 matching bases. The CDR3 totals 13 residues. The V gene lost 7 bases and the J gene lost 6 bases, with 15 bases spanning the gap. The germline V gene has CDR1 MNHNS and CDR2 SASEGT. The CDR3 DNA follows: TGTGCCAGCACCCCGAGGGGTGGAGATGGCTACACCTTC. This sequence encodes CASTPRGGDGYTF.

This clonotype occurred a few times. The chain uses TRBV6-1 and TRBJ2-1; 10 nucleotides match TRBD2. The J segment lost 3 bases and the V segment lost 6 bases, leaving 8 bases of the junction unmatched. The CDR3 covers 16 residues. Germline CDR1 reads MNHNS; CDR2 reads SASEGT. CDR3 residues: CASRPGTSANYNEQFF. The CDR3 DNA sequence: TGTGCCAGCAGACCAGGGACTAGCGCCAACTACAATGAGCAGTTCTTC.

The chain employs TRBV7-8 and TRBJ2-1; 10 bases match TRBD2. The germline CDR1 and CDR2 sequences are SGHVS and FQNEAQ. The trim removed 6 bases at V and 10 bases at J, leaving 12 bases unmatched. The CDR3 is 15 residues long. CDR3 protein: CASSFLAGGPDEQFF. CDR3 sequence (DNA): TGTGCCAGCAGTTTCTTAGCGGGAGGTCCCGACGAGCAGTTCTTC.

The V and J genes are TRBV10-3 and TRBJ2-3, with TRBD2 as a possible D gene (6 bases). From germline, CDR1 is ENHRY and CDR2 SYGVKD. The CDR3 extends over 14 amino acids. V lost 8 bases, J lost 1 base, and 13 bases lay in between. CDR3 nucleotide sequence: TGTGCCATCGCCCCGGGACTGGGCACAGATACGCAGTATTTT. Residues: CAIAPGLGTDTQYF.

This CDR3 reads CASSLSFDTGELFF. In DNA form, the CDR3 reads TGTGCCAGCAGTTTAAGTTTCGACACCGGGGAGCTGTTTTTT. The chain has TRBV27 and TRBJ2-2, with unresolved D. Trimming shortened V by 2 bases and J by 3 bases, and 7 bases separated the two germline ends. The CDR3 extends over 14 amino acids. In germline, CDR1 is MNHEY, CDR2 SMNVEV (reference sequence).

In its sample, this clonotype was seen a few times. This chain connects TRBV6-2 or TRBV6-3 to TRBJ2-4; D possibly corresponds to TRBD1 (5 bases). The CDR3 has 17 amino acids. V lost 6 bases and J lost 0, with 18 bases in between. CDR1 is MNHEY and CDR2 is SVGEGT in the germline V gene. The CDR3 region is CASSRFGAALAKNIQYF. The CDR3, as DNA: TGTGCCAGCAGCAGGTTTGGGGCAGCCCTAGCCAAAAACATTCAGTACTTC.

This clonotype was seen a handful of times. The chain couples TRBV7-2 to TRBJ2-1; unclear D gene. The J call could be wrong; TRBJ2-5 is a better fit for the DNA end. This CDR3 comprises 14 residues. CDR1 SGHTA and CDR2 FQGNSA come from the germline V gene. The CDR3 bases are TGTGCCAGCAGCTTATTACACGGTCAAGAGACCCAGTACTTC. Its translation is CASSLLHGQETQYF.

This clonotype is classed as large (0.1 to 1%). The rearrangement uses TRBV10-2 and TRBJ2-4; D is perhaps TRBD1 (5 bases). The length of the CDR3 is 11 residues. Germline V gene sequence: CDR1 WSHSY, CDR2 SAAADI. Trimming pared 10 bases from V and 2 bases from J, leaving 6 bases between. The CDR3 loop is CATGSKNIQYF. The CDR3 nucleotides read TGCGCCACAGGGTCCAAAAACATTCAGTACTTC.

V gene TRBV24-1 combines with J gene TRBJ2-1; 7 nucleotides agree with TRBD2. V lost 9 bases to trimming and J lost 6 bases; unmatched junction nucleotides: 13. This CDR3 region has 15 residues. CDR1 KGHDR and CDR2 SFDVKD come from the germline V gene. The CDR3 coding sequence is TGTGCCACCGCTCCTTCAGGGAGGGCTCGCAATGAGCAGTTCTTC. This gives the protein CATAPSGRARNEQFF.

As to this clonotype: At one end the junction does not follow the germline gene, possibly because of a read error. The chain combines TRBV6-1 with TRBJ2-4; unclear D gene. In germline, CDR1 is MNHNS, CDR2 SASEGT. The CDR3 loop spans 14 amino acids. Here the CDR3 DNA reads TGTGCCAGCAGGGGTCAGGCAGCCAAAAACACGCAGTATTTC. Its translation: CASRGQAAKNTQYF.

This clonotype was observed a few times. The chain combines TRBV24-1 with TRBJ2-5; 8 bases are shared with TRBD1. The CDR3 is 13 amino acids. The germline CDR1 and CDR2 sequences are KGHDR and SFDVKD. The junction had 2 bases not matched to a gene; V was cut back by 4 bases and J by 5 bases. CDR3 DNA: TGTGCCACCAGTGAGACAGGGGTGGAGACCCAGTACTTC. Amino acid sequence: CATSETGVETQYF.

This rearrangement joins TRBV7-6 to TRBJ2-1; 8 nucleotides match TRBD1. The CDR3 is 16 residues long. After removal of 1 base from V and 4 bases from J, the junction contained 6 bases not matched to a gene. In germline, CDR1 is SGHVS, CDR2 FNYEAQ. The CDR3, as DNA: TGTGCCAGCAGCTTAGGGTCAGGGGGCGCGTACAATGAGCAGTTCTTC. Translating gives CASSLGSGGAYNEQFF.

This clonotype came up a few times. In nucleotides, the CDR3 is TGTGCCAGCAGTTCCGGGACTAGCGGGATTAATACGCAGTATTTT. Translated, it gives CASSSGTSGINTQYF. The V gene is TRBV6-4, the J gene TRBJ2-3; TRBD2 matches at 13 bases. The germline gives CDR1 MRHNA, CDR2 SNTAGT. The ends lost 5 bases at V and 7 bases at J; junction bases unmatched: 6. This CDR3 has 15 amino acids.

This clonotype was recorded a few times. This sequence joins TRBV28 and TRBJ1-4; 7 bases are a match to TRBD1. The CDR3 is 15 amino acids. Trimming at V came to 3 bases and at J to 6 bases, leaving 7 bases not matched to a gene. Germline lookup yields CDR1 MDHEN and CDR2 SYDVKM. Here the CDR3 DNA reads TGTGCCAGCAGTTTCCTTGGAGGGGGCGATGAAAAACTGTTTTTT. The encoded protein is CASSFLGGGDEKLFF.